What follows are 2 T cell receptor beta chains derived from one specimen sequenced in a study of CD8+ T cells in alopecia areata. Treatment defined: oral pan-JAK inhibitor, 5-10 mg twice daily. Following extraction, RNA underwent reverse transcription to cDNA, which served as the sequencing template. Here immunoSEQ multiplex PCR was the method, and the copy in TCRdb shows in-frame clones only, minus some. This table holds about 210,000 clones, more than 45% found once. Sequenced here: CD4+ T cells sorted from blood, sampled at week 4, from a patient treated with tofacitinib. The receptors were sampled from a human donor with alopecia areata.

This clone has just a few counts. J is TRBJ1-2 and V is TRBV30; D not certain. V was shortened by 2 bases and J by 8 bases, with 12 bases between the two germline ends. CDR3 length: 12 amino acids. CDR1 and CDR2 (germline): GTSNPN, SVGIG (reference sequence). CDR3 in DNA: TGTGCCTGGAGTCCACAGATGGTAGGCTACACCTTC. Translation gives CAWSPQMVGYTF.

The J gene is TRBJ1-4, the V gene TRBV7-2, with D perhaps TRBD1 (6 bases). V was pared by 3 bases and J by 3 bases, with 8 bases between. The CDR3 is 14 residues long. In germline, CDR1 is SGHTA, CDR2 FQGNSA. This CDR3 is CASSLGHPNEKLFF. CDR3 bases: TGTGCCAGCAGCTTGGGACATCCTAATGAAAAACTGTTTTTT. The variable domain in full, completed from reference TRBV7-2 and TRBJ1-4, reads GAGVSQSPSNKVTEKGKDVELRCDPISGHTALYWYRQSLGQGLEFLIYFQGNSAPDKSGLPSDRFSAERTGGSVSTLTIQRTQQEDSAVYLCASSLGHPNEKLFFGSGTQLSVL.